Sequencing of this TCR beta chain was carried out in a study of response to subunit inactivated influenza vaccine. One entry per CDR3 protein results from TCRdb running MiXCR on the RT-PCR reads. The sample yields more than 700,000 distinct CDR3 sequences, about 20% seen once. Study-wide findings and caveats: Seasonal influenza vaccination, on each occasion, was suggested by the authors to recruit few new T cells.

The V gene end was trimmed by 0 bases and the J gene end by 3 bases; junction bases not matched to a gene: 8. Germline V CDR1 and CDR2: SQVTM, ANQGSEA. The CDR3 runs 17 residues. This clonotype was counted at least ten times. Its antigen is still unknown. The chain joins TRBV29-1 to TRBJ2-2, with 9 bases matching TRBD2. The sequence came from a man aged 50 to 60 who received an inactivated influenza vaccine. The sequenced sample was PBMCs from blood, obtained more than 4 days after vaccination. DNA of the CDR3: TGCAGCGTTGAAGAGGCTAGCGGGGTGTCCGACACCGGGGAGCTGTTTTTT. The encoded protein is CSVEEASGVSDTGELFF.